One and the same sample provided the 23 T cell receptor beta chains below, sequenced in a study of spatial heterogeneity in lung cancer. General study results and limits: Counts of expanded alpha and beta TCRs within tumors tracked the tumor nonsynonymous mutation count.

The time point: sample taken at primary tumor resection. TCRdb analysed the 5' RACE reads with MiXCR anew, one entry per CDR3 protein. The data contain some 22,000 distinct CDR3 sequences, approximately 2.8% of them singletons. For these receptors, no antigen is known. The sample was lung tumor tissue, taken at surgery. These receptors were collected from a male donor with early-stage non-small cell lung cancer.

This clonotype was picked up many times. The chain employs TRBV12-3 or TRBV12-4 and TRBJ2-1, with 9 bases matching TRBD2. The CDR3 has 16 amino acids. V lost 4 bases, J lost 6 bases, and 10 bases stayed unmatched. The CDR3 DNA reads TGTGCCAGCAGTTCCTTTCGTAGCGGGAGACTCAATGAGCAGTTCTTC. Translation gives CASSSFRSGRLNEQFF.

This clonotype was observed at least ten times. The gene calls are TRBV5-1 and TRBJ2-1; D uncertain. With 0 bases removed from V and 4 bases from J, the gap between germline ends came to 8 bases. CDR3 length: 14 residues. Looked up from germline, CDR1 is SGHRS and CDR2 is YFSETQ. The CDR3 region has the DNA TGCGCCAGCAGCTTGGACAAGTCTTACAATGAGCAGTTCTTC. Translation: CASSLDKSYNEQFF.

This clonotype was counted many times. The junction departs from germline at one end; a sequencing error may be responsible. V usage is TRBV5-1 and J usage is TRBJ2-7; TRBD1 matches 7 bases. There are 14 residues in the CDR3. Per germline, CDR1 SGHRS and CDR2 YFSETQ. The CDR3 reads CAISLRDSSYEQYF. CDR3 nucleotides: TGCGCCATCAGCTTAAGGGACAGCTCCTACGAGCAGTACTTC.

J is TRBJ2-3 and V is TRBV12-3 or TRBV12-4; the match to TRBD1 covers 8 bases. The V gene end was trimmed by 1 base and the J gene end by 4 bases; junction bases not matched to a gene: 1. The CDR3 covers 14 residues. The CDR3 sequence is CASSLVQGADTQYF. CDR3 bases: TGTGCCAGCAGTTTAGTACAGGGGGCAGATACGCAGTATTTT.

This clonotype was found many times. This chain links TRBV28 with TRBJ2-7; the D gene could be TRBD1 or TRBD2 (6 bases each). This CDR3 has 14 amino acids. Between the trimmed V and J ends, which lost 3 bases and 2 bases, there was a span of 11 bases. Germline V gene lookup returns CDR1 MDHEN and CDR2 SYDVKM. CDR3 loop: CASSFRGRPYEQYF. In DNA, the CDR3 is TGTGCCAGCAGTTTCCGGGGGCGCCCCTACGAGCAGTACTTC.

This clonotype is labeled as medium-sized (0.01 to 0.1%). The chain couples TRBV7-9 to TRBJ1-2; D is perhaps TRBD1 (5 bases). The CDR3 is made up of 13 amino acids. V was clipped by 3 bases and J by 6 bases, with 11 bases between them. Germline CDR1 reads SEHNR; CDR2 reads FQNEAQ (reference sequence). CDR3 residues: CASSLGPADGYTF. The CDR3 DNA sequence: TGTGCCAGCAGCTTGGGGCCGGCAGATGGCTACACCTTC.

This clonotype was seen at least ten times. The chain joins TRBV4-1 to TRBJ1-1; D gene ambiguous. V lost 1 base, J lost 3 bases, and 9 bases lay in between. The CDR3 runs to 14 residues. Germline CDR1 reads MGHRA; CDR2 reads YSYEKL. The CDR3 spells CASSQASVYTEAFF. DNA for the CDR3: TGCGCCAGCAGCCAAGCCTCAGTATACACTGAAGCTTTCTTT.

This clonotype was recorded at least ten times. The chain recombines TRBV20-1 with TRBJ1-4; D possibly corresponds to TRBD1 (5 bases). CDR3 length equals 11 residues. V shed 7 bases and J shed 5 bases, with 8 bases lying between them. Per the germline V gene, CDR1 is DFQATT and CDR2 is SNEGSKA (reference sequence). CDR3 nucleotides: TGCAGTGGGGACTTGAATGAAAAACTGTTTTTT. It yields the protein CSGDLNEKLFF.

At least ten counts were recorded for this clonotype. The chain recombines TRBV27 with TRBJ1-1; 7 nucleotides line up with TRBD1. V was pared by 4 bases and J by 7 bases, with 6 bases of the junction left unmatched. There are 13 residues in the CDR3. The V gene's germline CDR1 is MNHEY and CDR2 SMNVEV (reference sequence). The CDR3 loop is CASSSQGGGEAFF. DNA for the CDR3: TGTGCCAGCAGTTCCCAGGGGGGTGGTGAAGCTTTCTTT.

This clonotype was counted ten times or more. The CDR3 DNA is TGTGCCAGCAGCTTAGGTGCGAACACCGGGGAGCTGTTTTTT. It specifies CASSLGANTGELFF. The chain recombines TRBV11-3 with TRBJ2-2; D gene unclear. The CDR3 has 14 residues. V gave up 1 base and J gave up 0 bases, with 3 bases separating them. Germline lookup yields CDR1 SGHNT and CDR2 YENEEA.

In its sample, this clonotype was seen many times. The chain uses TRBV2 and TRBJ1-3; D is undetermined. Trimming removed 2 bases from V and 9 bases from J, with 8 bases in between. This CDR3 comprises 12 residues. Germline CDR1 reads SNHLY; CDR2 reads FYNNEI. Here the CDR3 reads CASSELGSTIYF. CDR3 in DNA: TGTGCCAGCAGTGAATTGGGGAGCACCATATATTTT.

This clonotype appeared many times. The gene calls are TRBV9 and TRBJ1-1; D is ambiguous. From germline, CDR1 is SGDLS and CDR2 YYNGEE. The CDR3 runs 13 residues. The germline V and J ends were trimmed by 2 bases and 10 bases, with 15 bases remaining between them. Written as DNA, the CDR3 is TGTGCCAGCAGCGTCCTTCCGGTTGAGCGAGCTTTCTTT. Encoded protein: CASSVLPVERAFF.

This clonotype was detected ten times or more. CDR3 sequence (DNA): TGTGCCAGCAGTTATCTTACGGCGGAAGATACGCAGTATTTT. Translating gives CASSYLTAEDTQYF. The chain carries TRBV6-5 and TRBJ2-3; D gene ambiguous. CDR1 and CDR2 (germline): MNHEY, SVGAGI. There are 14 residues in the CDR3. Trimming shortened V by 3 bases and J by 5 bases, and 12 bases separated the two germline ends.

By sample share, this clonotype is medium-sized. V is TRBV4-1 and J is TRBJ1-1, with D unresolved. The V end was cut by 0 bases, the J end by 0 bases, with 5 bases between. CDR3 length: 14 residues. The germline V gene has CDR1 MGHRA and CDR2 YSYEKL. The CDR3, as DNA: TGCGCCAGCAGCCAAGAACGATTGAACACTGAAGCTTTCTTT. This translates into CASSQERLNTEAFF.

This clonotype was detected many times. The V gene is TRBV25-1, the J gene TRBJ1-2, with TRBD1 matching over 12 bases. There are 17 residues in the CDR3. The trim removed 3 bases at V and 6 bases at J, leaving 11 bases unmatched. Germline V gene sequence: CDR1 MGHDK, CDR2 SYGVNS. As DNA, the CDR3 is TGTGCCAGCAGTGAGGGGACAGGGGGCGCAGTTTTCAATGGCTACACCTTC. This sequence encodes CASSEGTGGAVFNGYTF.

The rearrangement uses TRBV6-2 or TRBV6-3 and TRBJ2-6; D gene unclear. Trimming pared 2 bases from V and 0 bases from J, leaving 14 bases between. This CDR3 has 18 residues. Germline loops: CDR1 MNHEY, CDR2 SVGEGT. The chain's CDR3 is CASSYGLDGRSGANVLTF. CDR3 nucleotides: TGTGCCAGCAGTTACGGCCTCGACGGACGCTCTGGGGCCAACGTCCTGACTTTC.

This clonotype was observed at least ten times. The V and J genes are TRBV7-2 and TRBJ1-2; D unclear. The length of the CDR3 is 14 residues. Germline assignment: CDR1 SGHTA and CDR2 FQGNSA. Trimming pared 3 bases from V and 7 bases from J, leaving 15 bases between. CDR3 amino acids: CASSLDAAVGGYTF. The CDR3 nucleotides are TGTGCCAGCAGCTTGGATGCCGCGGTCGGTGGCTACACCTTC.

The table lists this clonotype with many counts. The rearrangement links TRBV19 to TRBJ1-2, with D possibly matching TRBD1 (6 bases). This CDR3 has 16 residues. Germline V CDR1 and CDR2: LNHDA, SQIVND (reference sequence). V gave up 4 bases and J gave up 6 bases, with 21 bases separating them. CDR3 in DNA: TGTGCCAGTAGTACCTTCGGGGGCCTCGAAGGAAATGGCTACACCTTC. Protein product: CASSTFGGLEGNGYTF.

This clonotype is labeled medium-sized. The chain links TRBV27 to TRBJ2-1; 9 nucleotides agree with TRBD2. CDR1 and CDR2 (germline): MNHEY, SMNVEV (reference sequence). J was trimmed by 5 bases and V by 3 bases; bases with no gene match: 11. The CDR3 is made up of 17 amino acids. The CDR3 reads CASSLKASGIRNNEQFF. CDR3 nucleotides: TGTGCCAGCAGTTTGAAGGCTAGCGGGATTCGGAACAATGAGCAGTTCTTC.

This clonotype was found many times. This sequence joins TRBV24-1 and TRBJ2-2; TRBD2 matches 14 bases. The CDR3 is 15 residues long. The germline CDR1 and CDR2 sequences are KGHDR and SFDVKD. With 10 bases clipped from V and 3 bases from J, the junction kept 3 bases outside the gene matches. In DNA, the CDR3 is TGTGCCACTCAGGGACTAGCGGGAGACACCGGGGAGCTGTTTTTT. It encodes CATQGLAGDTGELFF.

This clonotype was seen ten or more times. The DNA of the CDR3 is TGTGCCAGCAGGATAGGGGGGGAGACTGAAGCTTTCTTT. Protein product: CASRIGGETEAFF. The chain combines TRBV28 with TRBJ1-1; possibly TRBD1 for D (6 bases). Deletions cut 6 bases from V and 5 bases from J, with 13 bases between. The germline gives CDR1 MDHEN, CDR2 SYDVKM. This CDR3 has 13 amino acids.

Many counts were recorded for this clonotype. The chain employs TRBV2 and TRBJ1-6, with TRBD1 matching 10 bases. The CDR3 extends over 16 amino acids. V gave up 6 bases and J gave up 7 bases; unmatched junction bases: 9. From germline, CDR1 is SNHLY and CDR2 FYNNEI. The CDR3 DNA reads as TGTGCCAGCAGGAGGACAGGGGGAACCGGGAATTCACCCCTCCACTTT. This codes for CASRRTGGTGNSPLHF.

Many counts were recorded for this clonotype. This chain uses TRBV3-1 with TRBJ2-7, with 8 positions matching TRBD2. Looked up from germline, CDR1 is LGHDT and CDR2 is YNNKEL (reference sequence). This CDR3 is 15 amino acids long. J gave up 6 bases and V 0 bases, and 7 bases lay outside the gene matches. The CDR3 loop reads CASSQDASGSGEQYF. Here the CDR3 DNA reads TGTGCCAGCAGCCAAGATGCGAGCGGGAGTGGCGAGCAGTACTTC.